This TCR beta chain was identified in a study of blood T cells in healthy people across ages. The authors ran a second PCR of 7 to 11 cycles using a sample-barcoded 5' primer and a J-beta primer mix. TCRdb re-derived calls from the 5' RACE reads in MiXCR, one entry per CDR3 protein. The sample has about 1.8 million distinct CDR3 sequences, 49% seen once. The CDR3 runs to 15 residues. V was pared by 5 bases and J by 7 bases, with 9 bases of the junction left unmatched. Per germline, CDR1 SGHTA and CDR2 FQGNSA. This receptor was identified in a middle-aged woman in good health. J is TRBJ1-4 and V is TRBV7-2; 8 nucleotides agree with TRBD1. Sequencing was carried out using blood. CDR3: CASSPQTGVAEKLFF. The CDR3 coding sequence is TGTGCCAGCAGCCCACAGACAGGGGTTGCTGAAAAACTGTTTTTT.